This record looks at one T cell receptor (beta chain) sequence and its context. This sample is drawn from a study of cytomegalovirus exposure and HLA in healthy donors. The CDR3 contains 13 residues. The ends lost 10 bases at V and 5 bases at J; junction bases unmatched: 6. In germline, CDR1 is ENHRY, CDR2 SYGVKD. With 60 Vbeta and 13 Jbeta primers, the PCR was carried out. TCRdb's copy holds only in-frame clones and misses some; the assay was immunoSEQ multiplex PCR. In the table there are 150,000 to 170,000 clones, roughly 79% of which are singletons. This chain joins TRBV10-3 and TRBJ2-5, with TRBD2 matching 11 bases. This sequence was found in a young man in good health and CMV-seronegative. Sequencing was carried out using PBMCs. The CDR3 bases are TGTGCCACTAGCGGGGGGCCGGGGGAGACCCAGTACTTC. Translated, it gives CATSGGPGETQYF.